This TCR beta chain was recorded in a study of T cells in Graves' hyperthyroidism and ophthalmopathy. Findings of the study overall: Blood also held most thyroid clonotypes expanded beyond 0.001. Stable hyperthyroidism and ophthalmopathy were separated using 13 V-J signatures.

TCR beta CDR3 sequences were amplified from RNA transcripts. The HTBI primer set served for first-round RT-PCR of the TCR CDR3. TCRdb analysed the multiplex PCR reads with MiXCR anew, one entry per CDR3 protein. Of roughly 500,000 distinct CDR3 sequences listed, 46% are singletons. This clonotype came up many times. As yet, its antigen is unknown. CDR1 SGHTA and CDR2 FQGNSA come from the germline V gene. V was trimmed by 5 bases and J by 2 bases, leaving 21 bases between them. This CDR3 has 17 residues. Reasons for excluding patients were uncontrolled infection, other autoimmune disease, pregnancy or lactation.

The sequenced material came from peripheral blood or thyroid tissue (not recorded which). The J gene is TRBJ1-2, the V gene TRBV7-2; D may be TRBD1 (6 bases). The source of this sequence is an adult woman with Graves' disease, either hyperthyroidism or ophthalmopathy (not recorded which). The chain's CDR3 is CASSPSWGPSLNYGYTF. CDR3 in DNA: TGTGCCAGCAGCCCCTCCTGGGGGCCCAGTTTAAACTATGGCTACACCTTC.